This T cell receptor beta chain stems from a study of CD8+ T cells in alopecia areata. Study details: Patients in the treated group were given tofacitinib by mouth, 5 to 10 mg twice a day. The study, taken as a whole, reports: Higher clonality and more expanded CD8+ clones appeared in lesional than normal scalp.

Peripheral blood samples and lesional scalp punch biopsies were obtained from alopecia areata patients. Sequencing used cDNA as its template, made by extracting RNA and reverse transcribing it. Sequencing used immunoSEQ multiplex PCR; TCRdb keeps in-frame clones, though not all of them. The data hold 100,000 to 150,000 clones, with about 49% observed a single time. The V and J ends lost 3 bases and 4 bases respectively, with 7 bases between them. There are 12 residues in the CDR3. Germline V gene sequence: CDR1 GTSNPN, CDR2 SVGIG (reference sequence). There are a few counts of this clone. The antigen is not known.

The sample here was CD8+ T cells sorted from blood, taken at week 0. The TCR was taken from a human donor with alopecia areata. The V call is TRBV30, the J call TRBJ1-3; D is ambiguous. The CDR3 sequence: CAWSPTGNTIYF. The CDR3 bases are TGTGCCTGGAGCCCGACCGGAAACACCATATATTTT.